Below are 23 T cell receptor beta chains sequenced from a single sample in a study of blood T cell repertoires in COVID-19. The data were produced by immunoSEQ multiplex PCR, yet TCRdb's version contains in-frame clones alone and is incomplete. The sample includes some 150,000 clones, around 90% of them seen just once. Input material: peripheral blood. The receptor set was obtained from a woman aged 50 to 60 with acute or convalescent COVID-19.

The table lists this clone with a count of one. The CDR3 is CASSSDRREQYF. In DNA, the CDR3 is TGTGCCAGCAGCTCGGACAGACGCGAGCAGTACTTC. The rearrangement uses TRBV7-2 and TRBJ2-7; D may be TRBD1 (6 bases). The CDR3 is 12 residues long. CDR1 SGHTA and CDR2 FQGNSA come from the germline V gene. V lost 4 bases, J lost 6 bases, and 10 bases lay in between.

The rearrangement joins TRBV19 to TRBJ2-5; perhaps TRBD1 as D (6 bases). CDR1 is LNHDA, CDR2 SQIVND, per germline (reference sequence). The CDR3 sequence is 13 residues long. V gave up 3 bases and J gave up 7 bases, with 12 bases separating them. CDR3 amino acids: CASSISGEGTQYF. The CDR3 coding sequence is TGTGCCAGTAGTATTTCAGGGGAAGGGACCCAGTACTTC.

The J gene is TRBJ2-5, the V gene TRBV30; D call uncertain. CDR1 and CDR2 from the germline V gene are GTSNPN and SVGIG (reference sequence). With 6 bases removed from V and 2 bases from J, the gap between germline ends came to 10 bases. This CDR3 comprises 12 residues. CDR3 region: CACTQLQETQYF. The CDR3 region has the DNA TGTGCCTGTACGCAGTTGCAAGAGACCCAGTACTTC.

The chain combines TRBV12-3 or TRBV12-4 with TRBJ2-5; D might be TRBD1 (6 bases). Trimming took 6 bases from V and 3 from J, leaving 8 bases between them. The length of the CDR3 is 12 residues. The CDR3 reads CASRWTEETQYF. CDR3 nucleotide sequence: TGTGCCAGCAGATGGACAGAAGAGACCCAGTACTTC.

This clone has only one observation. This sequence joins TRBV6-2 or TRBV6-3 and TRBJ1-1; D not certain. The CDR3 spans 13 residues. CDR1 is MNHEY, CDR2 SVGEGT, per germline. V was shortened by 6 bases and J by 1 base, with 9 bases between the two germline ends. CDR3 residues: CASSFLRNTEAFF. CDR3 bases: TGTGCCAGCAGCTTTCTCCGGAACACTGAAGCTTTCTTT.

The rearrangement joins TRBV5-1 to TRBJ2-5, with 12 bases lining up with TRBD2. This CDR3 comprises 15 residues. Germline lookup yields CDR1 SGHRS and CDR2 YFSETQ. Trimming cost V 4 bases and J 3 bases; bases outside gene matches: 4. CDR3 protein: CASSGRLAGEETQYF. In DNA form, the CDR3 reads TGCGCCAGCAGCGGCCGACTAGCGGGAGAAGAGACCCAGTACTTC.

This rearrangement joins TRBV9 to TRBJ2-1; 7 bases are shared with TRBD1. The CDR3 is made up of 16 amino acids. The germline CDR1 and CDR2 sequences are SGDLS and YYNGEE. Trimming removed 0 bases from V and 1 base from J; junction bases left unmatched: 4. Here the CDR3 reads CASSVGWDRSYNEQFF. The CDR3 DNA reads as TGTGCCAGCAGCGTAGGCTGGGACAGATCCTACAATGAGCAGTTCTTC.

The rearrangement joins TRBV12-5 to TRBJ2-2, with D unclear. The V end lost 0 bases, the J end lost 5 bases, and 7 bases lay between the germline ends. CDR1 and CDR2 (germline): LGHNT, FRNRAP. This CDR3 is 14 amino acids long. The CDR3 DNA follows: TGTGCTAGTGGTTTGGTACTCGGTACCGGGGAGCTGTTTTTT. Protein sequence: CASGLVLGTGELFF.

The chain joins TRBV19 to TRBJ1-5; 9 bases agree with TRBD1. There are 15 residues in the CDR3. Germline CDR1 LNHDA, CDR2 SQIVND (reference sequence). V trimming: 1 base; J trimming: 9 bases; junction bases outside the gene matches: 7. This chain's CDR3 is CASSIVGTGYGPQHF. The CDR3 DNA reads TGTGCCAGTAGTATAGTAGGGACAGGGTATGGGCCCCAGCATTTT.

The chain recombines TRBV30 with TRBJ1-1; D unresolved. Germline loops: CDR1 GTSNPN, CDR2 SVGIG (reference sequence). The length of the CDR3 is 13 residues. V lost 2 bases and J lost 1, with 8 bases in between. The CDR3 here is CAWSKAGNTEAFF. The CDR3 bases are TGTGCCTGGAGTAAGGCAGGGAACACTGAAGCTTTCTTT.

This clone has more than one count but fewer than ten. V and J are TRBV11-2 and TRBJ1-1; D call uncertain. The CDR3 has 15 amino acids. V gave up 6 bases and J gave up 1 base, with 15 bases separating them. CDR1 is SGHAT and CDR2 is FQNNGV in the germline V gene. The CDR3 spells CASSRAGTSNTEAFF. The DNA of the CDR3 is TGTGCCAGCAGTCGAGCGGGAACCTCGAACACTGAAGCTTTCTTT.

The chain carries TRBV12-3 or TRBV12-4 and TRBJ2-2; D gene unclear. Between the trimmed V and J ends, which lost 6 bases and 7 bases, there was a span of 9 bases. This CDR3 region has 12 residues. In nucleotides, the CDR3 is TGTGCCAGCAGGCGTCTTGTCGGGGAGCTGTTTTTT. It translates to CASRRLVGELFF.

This chain joins TRBV7-2 and TRBJ2-7; D is possibly TRBD1 (5 bases). This CDR3 contains 15 residues. V lost 7 bases and J lost 5, with 21 bases in between. Germline V gives CDR1 SGHTA, CDR2 FQGNSA. In DNA form, the CDR3 reads TGTGCCAGCACCCCCAGGGTAGGGTCCCCCGACGAGCAGTACTTC. Encoded protein: CASTPRVGSPDEQYF. The whole variable domain, remainder taken from reference TRBV7-2 and TRBJ2-7, is GAGVSQSPSNKVTEKGKDVELRCDPISGHTALYWYRQSLGQGLEFLIYFQGNSAPDKSGLPSDRFSAERTGGSVSTLTIQRTQQEDSAVYLCASTPRVGSPDEQYFGPGTRLTVT.

The rearrangement uses TRBV7-8 and TRBJ1-6; D not resolved. The V and J ends lost 1 base and 2 bases respectively, with 18 bases between them. Germline V gene lookup returns CDR1 SGHVS and CDR2 FQNEAQ. The CDR3 extends over 19 amino acids. CDR3 sequence: CASSLGGGSGVTYNSPLHF. CDR3 bases: TGTGCCAGCAGCTTAGGAGGAGGTTCGGGTGTCACCTATAATTCACCCCTCCACTTT.

The chain links TRBV2 to TRBJ2-3; 8 positions match TRBD2. The V gene's germline CDR1 is SNHLY and CDR2 FYNNEI. Trimming removed 4 bases from V and 1 base from J; junction bases left unmatched: 7. This CDR3 is 16 amino acids long. CDR3 protein: CASSVRGAVGTDTQYF. Written as DNA, the CDR3 is TGTGCCAGCAGTGTGCGGGGGGCGGTTGGCACAGATACGCAGTATTTT.

The chain carries TRBV19 and TRBJ1-1; TRBD1 is a possible D gene (5 bases). CDR1 is LNHDA, CDR2 SQIVND, per germline (reference sequence). This CDR3 has 14 residues. Trimming pared 2 bases from V and 0 bases from J, leaving 7 bases between. The CDR3 DNA reads TGTGCCAGTAGTATAAGCAGGGTGAACACTGAAGCTTTCTTT. Residues: CASSISRVNTEAFF. The variable domain in full, with the rest retrieved from reference TRBV19 and TRBJ1-1, is DGGITQSPKYLFRKEGQNVTLSCEQNLNHDAMYWYRQDPGQGLRLIYYSQIVNDFQKGDIAEGYSVSREKKESFPLTVTSAQKNPTAFYLCASSISRVNTEAFFGQGTRLTVV.

The V gene is TRBV29-1, the J gene TRBJ1-3; D uncertain. Trimming removed 2 bases at V and 4 bases at J, with 6 bases between. There are 12 residues in the CDR3. From germline, CDR1 is SQVTM and CDR2 ANQGSEA. DNA for the CDR3: TGCAGCGTTGAAACTTCGGGAAACACCATATATTTT. Its protein is CSVETSGNTIYF.

The gene calls are TRBV5-1 and TRBJ2-7, with D unresolved. The CDR3 extends over 14 amino acids. V dropped 0 bases and J dropped 0 bases, with 7 bases sitting between them. Germline CDR1 SGHRS, CDR2 YFSETQ. The CDR3 coding sequence is TGCGCCAGCAGCTTGGAATCCAGCTCCTACGAGCAGTACTTC. This encodes CASSLESSSYEQYF.

The rearrangement links TRBV2 to TRBJ1-6; 9 nucleotides match TRBD1. The CDR3 is 14 amino acids. The germline V gene encodes CDR1 SNHLY and CDR2 FYNNEI. With V trimmed by 6 bases and J by 7 bases, 4 bases remained unmatched. The CDR3 here is CASRGQGWNSPLHF. CDR3 in DNA: TGTGCCAGCAGGGGACAGGGATGGAATTCACCCCTCCACTTT.

This clone was counted a few times. The chain is built from TRBV29-1 and TRBJ1-1; D might be TRBD1 (6 bases). The V gene lost 4 bases and the J gene lost 4 bases, with 7 bases spanning the gap. In germline, CDR1 is SQVTM, CDR2 ANQGSEA. The CDR3 runs 11 residues. The CDR3 DNA reads TGCAGCGTTGCCAGGGGCACTGAAGCTTTCTTT. It is translated as CSVARGTEAFF.

The V call is TRBV6-5, the J call TRBJ2-1; 8 bases map to TRBD2. This CDR3 comprises 13 residues. V was clipped by 8 bases and J by 12 bases; unmatched bases: 12. Germline CDR1 reads MNHEY; CDR2 reads SVGAGI. CDR3 protein: CASRGGLGTRQFF. CDR3 sequence (DNA): TGTGCCAGCCGGGGGGGGTTGGGAACACGGCAGTTCTTC.

The chain employs TRBV7-9 and TRBJ2-1; 11 bases align to TRBD2. Germline V gives CDR1 SEHNR, CDR2 FQNEAQ (reference sequence). The CDR3 has 15 amino acids. Trimming cost V 2 bases and J 11 bases; bases outside gene matches: 8. The CDR3 protein is CASSLQLAGVGKQFF. The CDR3 nucleotides are TGTGCCAGCAGCTTACAACTAGCGGGAGTCGGGAAGCAGTTCTTC. Using reference TRBV7-9 and TRBJ2-1 for the parts outside the CDR3, the full variable domain is DTGVSQNPRHKITKRGQNVTFRCDPISEHNRLYWYRQTLGQGPEFLTYFQNEAQLEKSRLLSDRFSAERPKGSFSTLEIQRTEQGDSAMYLCASSLQLAGVGKQFFGPGTRLTVL.

The chain couples TRBV9 to TRBJ1-4; 9 nucleotides agree with TRBD1. The CDR3 covers 16 residues. The germline gives CDR1 SGDLS, CDR2 YYNGEE. V shed 4 bases and J 6 bases; nucleotides not matched to a gene: 10. CDR3 residues: CASSPTDRGVDEKLFF. CDR3 DNA: TGTGCCAGCAGCCCGACGGACAGGGGCGTGGATGAAAAACTGTTTTTT.